This record concerns one TCR beta chain sequence. This sample was included in a study of blood T cell repertoires in COVID-19. Study summary: Samples representing acute and convalescent COVID-19 were sourced from the United States, Italy and Spain. T cells, B-cell-depleted T cells, or PBMCs supplied cDNA or gDNA.

Per the authors' pipeline: Cell counts per sample came from amplifying reference gene primers. The method was immunoSEQ multiplex PCR; TCRdb's version includes in-frame clones alone and lacks a portion of them. Clone size and the V and J calls come from that table; the DNA yielded D and trimming. The table lists about 82,000 clones, about 86% of them singletons. V was clipped by 4 bases and J by 4 bases, with 13 bases between them. Germline loops: CDR1 MNHEY, CDR2 SMNVEV (reference sequence). The CDR3 consists of 14 residues. Sequenced: peripheral blood. The clonotype originates from a woman aged 60-70 years with acute or convalescent COVID-19. V is TRBV27 and J is TRBJ1-2; D not resolved. The CDR3, as DNA: TGTGCCAGCAGTTCTCGCGAGGTGGGCTATGGCTACACCTTC. Its protein is CASSSREVGYGYTF.